These 13 T cell receptor beta chains were sequenced from one sample in a study of PD-1 blockade in classical Hodgkin lymphoma. Time point denoted: cycle 4 day 1 (C4D1), after more than five weeks of nivolumab. Relapse was seen in all patients after autologous stem cell transplantation, and brentuximab vedotin exposure was variable. Produced via immunoSEQ multiplex PCR; TCRdb's table is partial and in-frame only. The sample includes about 96,000 clones, approximately 94% of them seen just once. Sequences were derived from peripheral blood mononuclear cells (PBMCs), sampled before the fourth cycle of nivolumab. These receptor sequences come from a human donor with classical Hodgkin lymphoma.

The J gene is TRBJ2-3, the V gene TRBV27; D gene unclear. V was trimmed by 6 bases and J by 2 bases, leaving 6 bases between them. CDR1 and CDR2 from the germline V gene are MNHEY and SMNVEV (reference sequence). The CDR3 has 12 amino acids. DNA of the CDR3: TGTGCCAGCAGATTTTCCACAGATACGCAGTATTTT. Amino acids: CASRFSTDTQYF.

The count of this clone is one. The chain uses TRBV4-1 and TRBJ1-1, with 11 positions matching TRBD1. Germline assignment: CDR1 MGHRA and CDR2 YSYEKL. The J segment lost 3 bases and the V segment lost 4 bases, leaving 7 bases of the junction unmatched. The CDR3 is made up of 16 amino acids. The CDR3 region is CASSRRDRGFDTEAFF. The DNA of the CDR3 is TGCGCCAGCAGCCGACGGGACAGGGGGTTCGACACTGAAGCTTTCTTT.

The rearrangement joins TRBV5-1 to TRBJ2-2; 10 nucleotides align to TRBD2. The CDR3 loop spans 18 amino acids. The germline V gene encodes CDR1 SGHRS and CDR2 YFSETQ. Unmatched junction bases numbered 13, after V lost 4 bases and J lost 4 bases. DNA of the CDR3: TGCGCCAGCAGCACGATCCTTAGCGGGAGGTCCGGCACCGGGGAGCTGTTTTTT. This translates into CASSTILSGRSGTGELFF.

The rearrangement uses TRBV10-3 and TRBJ2-5; 9 bases align to TRBD1. CDR1 is ENHRY, CDR2 SYGVKD, per germline. The ends lost 7 bases at V and 5 bases at J; junction bases unmatched: 11. The CDR3 runs to 15 residues. In DNA form, the CDR3 reads TGTGCCATCATGGACCTGGACAGGGGCCCGGAGACCCAGTACTTC. Encoded protein: CAIMDLDRGPETQYF.

The chain links TRBV27 to TRBJ2-1; TRBD2 agrees at 11 bases. The ends lost 6 bases at V and 10 bases at J; junction bases unmatched: 11. This CDR3 has 15 residues. Germline CDR1 and CDR2: MNHEY and SMNVEV (reference sequence). The CDR3 coding sequence is TGTGCCAGCAGCCTGATGTCTCTAGCGGGGGGAGAGCAGTTCTTC. Translation gives CASSLMSLAGGEQFF.

The V and J genes are TRBV9 and TRBJ2-5; 9 bases match TRBD1. The CDR3 has 16 residues. Germline trimming cut 0 bases from V and 3 bases from J; bases unmatched to any gene: 6. CDR1 SGDLS and CDR2 YYNGEE come from the germline V gene. The CDR3: CASSVGTGGGEETQYF. DNA of the CDR3: TGTGCCAGCAGCGTAGGTACAGGGGGCGGGGAAGAGACCCAGTACTTC.

The rearrangement joins TRBV10-3 to TRBJ2-2; perhaps TRBD2 as D (5 bases). Germline lookup yields CDR1 ENHRY and CDR2 SYGVKD. The CDR3 totals 16 residues. With 2 bases removed from V and 1 base from J, the gap between germline ends came to 11 bases. The CDR3 sequence: CAISETGIWNTGELFF. The CDR3 DNA reads TGTGCCATCAGTGAGACGGGGATTTGGAACACCGGGGAGCTGTTTTTT.

V usage is TRBV28 and J usage is TRBJ2-7; 14 bases map to TRBD2. V gave up 4 bases and J gave up 5 bases; unmatched junction bases: 4. Germline CDR1 MDHEN, CDR2 SYDVKM. The CDR3 loop spans 15 amino acids. The CDR3 region is CASSSTSGRVDEQYF. CDR3 sequence (DNA): TGTGCCAGCAGTTCGACTAGCGGGAGGGTAGACGAGCAGTACTTC.

The chain combines TRBV5-1 with TRBJ2-7; 7 bases line up with TRBD1. The CDR3 extends over 13 amino acids. Germline V gene sequence: CDR1 SGHRS, CDR2 YFSETQ. The V gene end was trimmed by 2 bases and the J gene end by 5 bases; junction bases not matched to a gene: 4. The CDR3 DNA is TGCGCCAGCAGCTTTGGGACAGCCGACGAGCAGTACTTC. This sequence encodes CASSFGTADEQYF.

CDR3 amino acids: CASRQGATNQPQHF. In DNA form, the CDR3 reads TGTGCCAGCAGACAGGGGGCTACCAATCAGCCCCAGCATTTT. This chain joins TRBV6-5 and TRBJ1-5; 9 positions agree with TRBD1. From germline, CDR1 is MNHEY and CDR2 SVGAGI. V shed 6 bases, J shed 3 bases, and the junction held 3 bases outside the gene matches. The CDR3 loop spans 14 amino acids.

CDR3 in DNA: TGTGCCAGCCGGATTACGAACACCGGGGAGCTGTTTTTT. Its protein product is CASRITNTGELFF. The chain joins TRBV7-9 to TRBJ2-2; D gene uncertain. Germline V gives CDR1 SEHNR, CDR2 FQNEAQ (reference sequence). The length of the CDR3 is 13 residues. V dropped 8 bases and J dropped 0 bases, with 7 bases sitting between them.

Here the CDR3 reads CASSLQGASYNEQFF. CDR3 nucleotides: TGTGCCAGCTCACTACAGGGGGCTTCCTACAATGAGCAGTTCTTC. V and J are TRBV18 and TRBJ2-1; 9 bases agree with TRBD1. Germline-derived CDR1 and CDR2 are KGHSH and LQKENI. The CDR3 extends over 15 amino acids. V was clipped by 4 bases and J by 1 base; unmatched bases: 2. The whole variable domain, filled in from reference TRBV18 and TRBJ2-1, reads NAGVMQNPRHLVRRRGQEARLRCSPMKGHSHVYWYRQLPEEGLKFMVYLQKENIIDESGMPKERFSAEFPKEGPSILRIQQVVRGDSAAYFCASSLQGASYNEQFFGPGTRLTVL.

As concerns this clone: A junction boundary mismatches the germline segment, possibly from a read error. The V call is TRBV4-2, the J call TRBJ1-1; D is ambiguous. Germline V gene data show CDR1 as LGHNA and CDR2 as YNFKEQ. The CDR3 contains 11 residues. CDR3 loop: CASNQRGEAFF. CDR3 sequence (DNA): TGTGCCAGCAACCAACGAGGGGAAGCTTTCTTT.